This T cell receptor (beta chain) was identified in a study of T cell responses to AZD1222 COVID-19 vaccine. Germline V gene lookup returns CDR1 SNHLY and CDR2 FYNNEI. Trimming took off 9 bases at V and 8 bases at J, with 19 bases between the two ends. The CDR3 contains 14 residues. The table came from immunoSEQ multiplex PCR; TCRdb's copy has only in-frame clones and leaves some out. The data show tens of thousands of clones, about 92% seen once. The sample in question was peripheral blood, obtained 28 days after the second AZD1222 dose. This chain joins TRBV2 and TRBJ1-4, with D possibly TRBD1 on 6 matching bases. The clonotype was recovered from an adult who received the AZD1222 COVID-19 vaccine. The CDR3, as DNA: TGTGCCAGTATCAACCGGGACAAAGGGGAAAAACTGTTTTTT. It is translated as CASINRDKGEKLFF.